The next 17 T cell receptor beta chains were all read from a single sample in a study of blood T cell repertoires in COVID-19. Assay used: immunoSEQ multiplex PCR; TCRdb lists only in-frame clones, some missing. The table lists approximately 190,000 clones, around 84% of them singletons. The specimen was peripheral blood. The source of these receptors is a human donor in a cohort sampled during active COVID-19.

The J gene is TRBJ2-2, the V gene TRBV3-1 (or the pseudogene TRBV3-2); 15 bases are a match to TRBD2. CDR3 length: 22 residues. The germline CDR1 and CDR2 sequences are LGHDT and YNNKEL (reference sequence). Trimming at V came to 5 bases and at J to 1 base, leaving 17 bases not matched to a gene. The chain's CDR3 is CASSYHLFGPGLAGGNTGELFF. In DNA form, the CDR3 reads TGTGCCAGCAGCTATCACCTCTTCGGCCCGGGACTAGCGGGGGGGAACACCGGGGAGCTGTTTTTT.

This clone was detected only a few times. The genes are TRBV27 and TRBJ1-6, with TRBD1 matching over 12 bases. Germline V CDR1 and CDR2: MNHEY, SMNVEV (reference sequence). The CDR3 extends over 15 amino acids. V shed 6 bases and J 7 bases; nucleotides not matched to a gene: 4. DNA of the CDR3: TGTGCCAGCAGAACCGGGACAGGGGGCAATTCACCCCTCCACTTT. This encodes CASRTGTGGNSPLHF.

The count of this clone is one. This chain connects TRBV24-1 to TRBJ2-7, with 9 bases that match TRBD1. The germline V gene has CDR1 KGHDR and CDR2 SFDVKD. The CDR3 sequence is 15 residues long. V trimming: 4 bases; J trimming: 3 bases; junction bases outside the gene matches: 6. CDR3 nucleotide sequence: TGTGCCACCAGTGAAACCGGGACAGGGCTCTACGAGCAGTACTTC. Amino acid sequence: CATSETGTGLYEQYF.

This clone was counted once. The genes are TRBV7-2 and TRBJ2-2, with D possibly TRBD1 on 6 matching bases. This CDR3 is built from 19 residues. V was pared by 1 base and J by 5 bases, with 23 bases between. Germline V gene data show CDR1 as SGHTA and CDR2 as FQGNSA. The CDR3, as DNA: TGTGCCAGCAGCTTAGAGATGCTCTTACAGGGAAGCTCTACCGGGGAGCTGTTTTTT. Amino acid sequence: CASSLEMLLQGSSTGELFF.

This chain joins TRBV5-5 and TRBJ2-1; 9 nucleotides agree with TRBD2. The V and J ends lost 2 bases and 6 bases, in that order; junction bases with no gene match: 9. CDR1 and CDR2 from the germline V gene are SGHKS and YYEKEE (reference sequence). CDR3 length equals 16 residues. This chain's CDR3 is CASSFSAGGGTNEQFF. CDR3 nucleotides: TGTGCCAGCAGCTTCTCCGCGGGAGGGGGAACCAATGAGCAGTTCTTC.

The count of this clone is one. The V call is TRBV11-1, the J call TRBJ1-1; D might be TRBD1 (6 bases). The length of the CDR3 is 12 residues. Trimming took 1 base from V and 8 from J, leaving 8 bases between them. CDR1 SGHAT and CDR2 FQDESV come from the germline V gene (reference sequence). The CDR3 here is CASSLGRGEAFF. The CDR3 bases are TGTGCCAGCAGCTTAGGTAGGGGGGAAGCTTTCTTT.

V is TRBV29-1 and J is TRBJ2-2, with a weak D call TRBD1 (5 bases). CDR1 is SQVTM, CDR2 ANQGSEA, per germline. V was pared by 4 bases and J by 6 bases, with 9 bases between. The CDR3 contains 12 residues. The CDR3 is CSVGQGSGELFF. The CDR3 DNA follows: TGCAGCGTTGGGCAGGGTTCCGGGGAGCTGTTTTTT.

The chain joins TRBV5-8 to TRBJ1-6; tentatively, D is TRBD1 (5 bases). The CDR3 sequence is 16 residues long. Per the germline V gene, CDR1 is SGHTS and CDR2 is YDEGEE. The V gene lost 6 bases and the J gene lost 10 bases, with 23 bases spanning the gap. The chain's CDR3 is CASTPGVAGRLSPLHF. Here the CDR3 DNA reads TGTGCCAGCACCCCGGGGGTTGCAGGACGTTTATCACCCCTCCACTTT.

The chain carries TRBV5-1 and TRBJ2-1, with 8 bases lining up with TRBD2. Germline V gene sequence: CDR1 SGHRS, CDR2 YFSETQ. This CDR3 region has 15 residues. Trimming at V came to 4 bases and at J to 4 bases, leaving 7 bases not matched to a gene. The DNA for the CDR3 is TGCGCCAGCAGCCAACTTAGCGGGGATTACAATGAGCAGTTCTTC. Protein: CASSQLSGDYNEQFF.

V is TRBV29-1 and J is TRBJ2-5, with 7 bases identical to TRBD1. V lost 3 bases, J lost 2 bases, and 9 bases stayed unmatched. The CDR3 is made up of 15 amino acids. CDR1 is SQVTM and CDR2 is ANQGSEA in the germline V gene. CDR3 residues: CSVDRTGSWQETQYF. In DNA, the CDR3 is TGCAGCGTTGACCGGACAGGATCGTGGCAAGAGACCCAGTACTTC.

The gene calls are TRBV19 and TRBJ2-3; tentative D call: TRBD2 (7 bases). CDR1 and CDR2 from the germline V gene are LNHDA and SQIVND (reference sequence). V was shortened by 5 bases and J by 6 bases, with 18 bases between the two germline ends. CDR3 size: 15 residues. The CDR3 DNA reads TGTGCCAGTAGTCCCCGGGGCGGGGGCATGGATACGCAGTATTTT. It codes for CASSPRGGGMDTQYF.

This chain joins TRBV6-5 and TRBJ1-6, with 8 bases matching TRBD1. The ends lost 5 bases at V and 7 bases at J; junction bases unmatched: 1. From germline, CDR1 is MNHEY and CDR2 SVGAGI. This CDR3 has 13 amino acids. The CDR3 DNA sequence: TGTGCCAGCAGTCGACAGGGGAATTCACCCCTCCACTTT. Translating gives CASSRQGNSPLHF.

V is TRBV3-1 (or the pseudogene TRBV3-2) and J is TRBJ1-2; D is undetermined. V lost 3 bases and J 8 bases, leaving 16 bases between the germline ends. This CDR3 spans 14 amino acids. Germline values: CDR1 LGHDT, CDR2 YNNKEL (reference sequence). In DNA, the CDR3 is TGTGCCAGCAGCCATCTCGACCCCCGAGGAGGCTACACCTTC. This translates into CASSHLDPRGGYTF.

In this sample, this clone turned up once. The chain is built from TRBV19 and TRBJ1-3; no clear D. V gave up 7 bases and J gave up 4 bases, with 11 bases separating them. Germline CDR1 and CDR2: LNHDA and SQIVND (reference sequence). The CDR3 totals 13 residues. CDR3 coding DNA: TGTGCCAGTAATACAGTTCGAGGAAACACCATATATTTT. Its protein product is CASNTVRGNTIYF.

V and J are TRBV28 and TRBJ1-5; D is unresolved. The CDR3 length is 14 residues. V lost 3 bases to trimming and J lost 2 bases, with 8 bases between them. Germline-derived CDR1 and CDR2 are MDHEN and SYDVKM. This chain's CDR3 is CASSFRTGNQPQHF. The CDR3 DNA reads TGTGCCAGCAGTTTCCGGACTGGCAATCAGCCCCAGCATTTT.

V gene TRBV2 combines with J gene TRBJ1-1, with 8 bases lining up with TRBD1. With V trimmed by 4 bases and J by 9 bases, 4 bases remained unmatched. The length of the CDR3 is 12 residues. CDR1 and CDR2 (germline): SNHLY, FYNNEI. Written as DNA, the CDR3 is TGTGCCAGCAGTGCAGGGGGCAATAAAGCTTTCTTT. Translation: CASSAGGNKAFF.

The genes are TRBV2 and TRBJ2-4; 8 positions agree with TRBD2. CDR1 and CDR2 from the germline V gene are SNHLY and FYNNEI. The CDR3 is 14 amino acids. V lost 6 bases to trimming and J lost 9 bases; unmatched junction nucleotides: 10. The CDR3 DNA reads TGTGCCAGCAGGGCCCGGGGGGGAGACCGCATTCAGTACTTC. Encoded protein: CASRARGGDRIQYF.